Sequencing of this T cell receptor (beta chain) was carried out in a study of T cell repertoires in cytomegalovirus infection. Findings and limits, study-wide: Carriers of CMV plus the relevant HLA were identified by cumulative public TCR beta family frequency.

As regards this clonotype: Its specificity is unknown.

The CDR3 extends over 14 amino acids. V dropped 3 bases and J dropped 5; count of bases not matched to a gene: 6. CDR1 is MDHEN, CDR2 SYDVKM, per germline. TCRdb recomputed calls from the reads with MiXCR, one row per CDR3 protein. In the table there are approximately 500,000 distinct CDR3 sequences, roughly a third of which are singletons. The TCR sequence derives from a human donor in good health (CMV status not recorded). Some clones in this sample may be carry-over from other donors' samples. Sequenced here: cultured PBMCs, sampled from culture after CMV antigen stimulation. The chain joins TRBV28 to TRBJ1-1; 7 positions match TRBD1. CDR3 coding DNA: TGTGCCAGCAGTTTCCCCGCGACAGGGACTGAAGCTTTCTTT. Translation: CASSFPATGTEAFF.